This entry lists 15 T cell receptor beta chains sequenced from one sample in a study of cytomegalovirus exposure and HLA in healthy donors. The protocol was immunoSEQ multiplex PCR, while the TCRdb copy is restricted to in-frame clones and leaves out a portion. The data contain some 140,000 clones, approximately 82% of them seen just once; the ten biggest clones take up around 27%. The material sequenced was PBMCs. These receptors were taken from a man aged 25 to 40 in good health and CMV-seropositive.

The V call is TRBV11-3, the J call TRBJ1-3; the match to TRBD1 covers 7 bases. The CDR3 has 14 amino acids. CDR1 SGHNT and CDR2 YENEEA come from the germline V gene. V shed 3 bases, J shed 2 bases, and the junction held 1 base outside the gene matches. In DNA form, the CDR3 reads TGTGCCAGCAGCTTCACAGGGGCTGGAAACACCATATATTTT. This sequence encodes CASSFTGAGNTIYF.

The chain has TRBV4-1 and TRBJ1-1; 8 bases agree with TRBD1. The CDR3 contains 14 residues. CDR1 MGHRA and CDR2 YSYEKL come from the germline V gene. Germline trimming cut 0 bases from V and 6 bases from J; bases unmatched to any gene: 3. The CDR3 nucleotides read TGCGCCAGCAGCCAAGACAGGGGGCAGGCTGAAGCTTTCTTT. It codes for CASSQDRGQAEAFF.

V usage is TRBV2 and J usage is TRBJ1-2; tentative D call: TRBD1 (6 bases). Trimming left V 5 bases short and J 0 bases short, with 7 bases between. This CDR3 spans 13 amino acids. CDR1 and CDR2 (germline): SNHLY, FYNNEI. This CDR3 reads CASSRTANYGYTF. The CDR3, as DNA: TGTGCCAGCAGTCGGACAGCTAACTATGGCTACACCTTC.

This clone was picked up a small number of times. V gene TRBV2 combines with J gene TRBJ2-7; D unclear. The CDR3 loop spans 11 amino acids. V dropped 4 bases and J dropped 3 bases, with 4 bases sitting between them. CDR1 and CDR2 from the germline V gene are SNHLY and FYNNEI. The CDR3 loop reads CASSGSYEQYF. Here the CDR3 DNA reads TGTGCCAGCAGTGGCAGCTACGAGCAGTACTTC.

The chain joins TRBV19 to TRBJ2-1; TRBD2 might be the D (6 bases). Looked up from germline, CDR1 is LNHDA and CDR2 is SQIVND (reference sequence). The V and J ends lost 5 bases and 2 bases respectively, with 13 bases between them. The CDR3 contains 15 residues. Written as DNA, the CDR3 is TGTGCCAGTAGTTCTTTGGGGACTGCCTACAATGAGCAGTTCTTC. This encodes CASSSLGTAYNEQFF.

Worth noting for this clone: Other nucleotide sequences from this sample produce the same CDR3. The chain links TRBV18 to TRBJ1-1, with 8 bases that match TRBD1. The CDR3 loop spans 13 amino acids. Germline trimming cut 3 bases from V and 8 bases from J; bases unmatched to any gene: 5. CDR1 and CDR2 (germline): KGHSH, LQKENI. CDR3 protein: CASSPGQGTEAFF. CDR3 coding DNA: TGTGCCAGCTCACCTGGACAGGGCACCGAAGCTTTCTTT.

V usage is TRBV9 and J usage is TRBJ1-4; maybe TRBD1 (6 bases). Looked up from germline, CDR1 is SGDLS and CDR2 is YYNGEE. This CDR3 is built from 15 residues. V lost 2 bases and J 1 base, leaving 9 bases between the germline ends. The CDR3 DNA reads TGTGCCAGCAGCGTCCAAGGGGGAACTAATGAAAAACTGTTTTTT. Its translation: CASSVQGGTNEKLFF.

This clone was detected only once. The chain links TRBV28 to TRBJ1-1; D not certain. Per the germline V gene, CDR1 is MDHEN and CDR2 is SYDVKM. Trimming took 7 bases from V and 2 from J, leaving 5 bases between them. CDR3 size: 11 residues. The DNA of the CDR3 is TGTGCCAGCAATTCAAACACTGAAGCTTTCTTT. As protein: CASNSNTEAFF.

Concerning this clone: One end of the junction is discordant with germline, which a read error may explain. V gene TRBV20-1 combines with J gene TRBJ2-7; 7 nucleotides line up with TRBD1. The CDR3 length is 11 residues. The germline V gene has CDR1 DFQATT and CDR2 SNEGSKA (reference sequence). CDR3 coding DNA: TGCAGTGCTCTTCAGGGGGTGCAGCCCCTCTTC. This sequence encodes CSALQGVQPLF.

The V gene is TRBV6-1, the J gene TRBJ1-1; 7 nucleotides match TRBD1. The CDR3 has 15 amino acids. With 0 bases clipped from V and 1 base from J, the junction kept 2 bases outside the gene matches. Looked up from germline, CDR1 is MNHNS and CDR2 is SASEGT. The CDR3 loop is CASSEATGRNTEAFF. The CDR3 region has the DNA TGTGCCAGCAGTGAAGCGACAGGGAGGAACACTGAAGCTTTCTTT.

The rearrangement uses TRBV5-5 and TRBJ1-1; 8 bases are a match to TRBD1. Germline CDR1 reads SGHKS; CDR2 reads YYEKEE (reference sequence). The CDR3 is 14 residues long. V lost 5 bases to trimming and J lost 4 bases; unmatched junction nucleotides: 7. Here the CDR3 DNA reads TGTGCCAGCAGTCCAGGACAGGGAGGCACTGAAGCTTTCTTT. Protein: CASSPGQGGTEAFF.

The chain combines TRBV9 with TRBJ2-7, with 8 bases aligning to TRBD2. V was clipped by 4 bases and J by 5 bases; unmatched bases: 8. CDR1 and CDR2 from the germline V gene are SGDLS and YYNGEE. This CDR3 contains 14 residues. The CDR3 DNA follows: TGTGCCAGCAGCCTGCGGAGCGGGAGCCACGAGCAGTACTTC. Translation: CASSLRSGSHEQYF.

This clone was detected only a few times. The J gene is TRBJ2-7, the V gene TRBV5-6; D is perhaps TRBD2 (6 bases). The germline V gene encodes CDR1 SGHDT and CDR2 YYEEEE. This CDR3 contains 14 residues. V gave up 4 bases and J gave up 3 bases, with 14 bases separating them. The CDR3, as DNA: TGTGCCAGCAGCCCGGGACTGGGCCTCTACGAGCAGTACTTC. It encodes CASSPGLGLYEQYF.

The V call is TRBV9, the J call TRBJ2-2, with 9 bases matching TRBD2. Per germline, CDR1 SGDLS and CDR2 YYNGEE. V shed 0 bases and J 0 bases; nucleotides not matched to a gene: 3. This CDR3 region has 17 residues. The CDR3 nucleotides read TGTGCCAGCAGCGTAGGATCTAGCGGGACGAACACCGGGGAGCTGTTTTTT. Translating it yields CASSVGSSGTNTGELFF.

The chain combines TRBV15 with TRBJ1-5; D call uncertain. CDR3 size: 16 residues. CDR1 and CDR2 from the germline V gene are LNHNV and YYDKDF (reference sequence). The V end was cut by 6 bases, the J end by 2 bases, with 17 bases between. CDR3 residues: CATSSRHASRNQPQHF. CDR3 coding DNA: TGTGCCACCAGTTCAAGACACGCAAGTCGCAATCAGCCCCAGCATTTT. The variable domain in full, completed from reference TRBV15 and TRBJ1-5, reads DAMVIQNPRYQVTQFGKPVTLSCSQTLNHNVMYWYQQKSSQAPKLLFHYYDKDFNNEADTPDNFQSRRPNTSFCFLDIRSPGLGDTAMYLCATSSRHASRNQPQHFGDGTRLSIL.